This T cell receptor (beta chain) was obtained from a study of T cells in Graves' hyperthyroidism and ophthalmopathy. For the study at large: The initial diagnosis was the point when peripheral blood was collected, ahead of any treatment.

Diagnostic decisions used clinical symptoms, serum thyroxine and TRAb, thyroid ultrasound and orbital computed tomography. General study points: Blood held most thyroid clonotypes expanded above 0.001 frequency.

Germline V CDR1 and CDR2: SNHLY, FYNNEI. V lost 7 bases and J 0 bases, leaving 4 bases between the germline ends. The CDR3 runs to 12 residues. This clonotype was counted only a few times. The antigen remains undetermined. Amplified regions were TCR beta CDR3 sequences from RNA transcripts. With the HTBI primer set, the TCR CDR3 went through a first round of RT-PCR. TCRdb redid the calling of the multiplex PCR reads with MiXCR, one entry per CDR3 protein. The sample lists about 290,000 distinct CDR3 sequences, 12% to 15% occurring once. This receptor was taken from a woman in her forties or fifties with Graves' hyperthyroidism that later progressed to Graves' ophthalmopathy. Sequenced input: blood. J is TRBJ1-3 and V is TRBV2; D call uncertain. CDR3 residues: CASTLSGNTIYF. CDR3 bases: TGTGCCAGCACCCTCTCTGGAAACACCATATATTTT.